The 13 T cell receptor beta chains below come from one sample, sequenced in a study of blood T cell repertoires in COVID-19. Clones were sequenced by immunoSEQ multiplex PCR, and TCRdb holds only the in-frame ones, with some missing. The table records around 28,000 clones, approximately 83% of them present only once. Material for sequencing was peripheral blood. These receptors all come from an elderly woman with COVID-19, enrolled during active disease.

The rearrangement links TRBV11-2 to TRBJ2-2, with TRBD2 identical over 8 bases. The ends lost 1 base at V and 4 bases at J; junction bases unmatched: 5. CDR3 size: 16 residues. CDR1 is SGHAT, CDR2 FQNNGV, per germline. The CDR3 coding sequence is TGTGCCAGCAGCTTAGTTGCGGGGGGCAGCACCGGGGAGCTGTTTTTT. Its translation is CASSLVAGGSTGELFF.

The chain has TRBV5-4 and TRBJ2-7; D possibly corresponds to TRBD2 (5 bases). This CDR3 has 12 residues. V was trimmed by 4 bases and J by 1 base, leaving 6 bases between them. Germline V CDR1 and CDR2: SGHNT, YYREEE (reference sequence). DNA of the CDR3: TGTGCCAGCAGCGCGGGTTCCTACGAGCAGTACTTC. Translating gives CASSAGSYEQYF. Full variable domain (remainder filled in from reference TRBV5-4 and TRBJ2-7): ETGVTQSPTHLIKTRGQQVTLRCSSQSGHNTVSWYQQALGQGPQFIFQYYREEENGRGNFPPRFSGLQFPNYSSELNVNALELDDSALYLCASSAGSYEQYFGPGTRLTVT.

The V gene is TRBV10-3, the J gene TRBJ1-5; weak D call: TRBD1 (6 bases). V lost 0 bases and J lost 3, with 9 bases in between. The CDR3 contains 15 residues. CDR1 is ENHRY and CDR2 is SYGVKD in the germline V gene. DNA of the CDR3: TGTGCCATCAGTGAGTCGACAGGACACAATCAGCCCCAGCATTTT. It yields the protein CAISESTGHNQPQHF.

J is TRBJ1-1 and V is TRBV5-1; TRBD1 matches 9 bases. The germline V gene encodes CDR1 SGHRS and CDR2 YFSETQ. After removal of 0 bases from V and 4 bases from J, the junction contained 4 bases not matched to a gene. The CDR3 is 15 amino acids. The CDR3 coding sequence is TGCGCCAGCAGCTTGGACACAGGGGGCGGCACTGAAGCTTTCTTT. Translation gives CASSLDTGGGTEAFF.

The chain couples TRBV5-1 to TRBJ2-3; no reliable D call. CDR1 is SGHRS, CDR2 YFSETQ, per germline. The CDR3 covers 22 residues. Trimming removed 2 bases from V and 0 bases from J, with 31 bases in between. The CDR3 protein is CASSLPIDSWRKVLDSTDTQYF. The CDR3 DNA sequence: TGCGCCAGCAGCTTACCAATAGACTCCTGGAGAAAGGTACTCGATAGCACAGATACGCAGTATTTT.

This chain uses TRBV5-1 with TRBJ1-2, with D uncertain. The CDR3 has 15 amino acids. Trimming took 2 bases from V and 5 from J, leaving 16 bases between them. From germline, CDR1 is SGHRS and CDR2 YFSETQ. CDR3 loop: CASSFTTGSTYGYTF. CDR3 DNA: TGCGCCAGCAGCTTCACGACCGGGAGCACTTATGGCTACACCTTC.

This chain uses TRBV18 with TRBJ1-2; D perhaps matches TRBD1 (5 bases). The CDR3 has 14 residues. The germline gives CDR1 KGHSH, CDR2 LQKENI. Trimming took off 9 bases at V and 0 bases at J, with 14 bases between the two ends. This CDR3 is CASTPGGSNYGYTF. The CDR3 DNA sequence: TGTGCCAGTACCCCCGGGGGGTCTAACTATGGCTACACCTTC.

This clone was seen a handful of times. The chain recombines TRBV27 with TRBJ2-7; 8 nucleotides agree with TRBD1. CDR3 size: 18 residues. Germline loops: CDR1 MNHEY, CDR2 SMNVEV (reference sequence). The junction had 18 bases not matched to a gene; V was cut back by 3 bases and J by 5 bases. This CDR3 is CASSFTPTGVGSIHEQYF. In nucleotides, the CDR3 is TGTGCCAGCAGTTTTACCCCGACAGGGGTCGGGAGTATTCACGAGCAGTACTTC.

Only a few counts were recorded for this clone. The CDR3 spells CASSPPAGTGAPGELFF. The CDR3 region has the DNA TGTGCCAGCTCCCCCCCCGCAGGGACAGGGGCCCCCGGGGAGCTGTTTTTT. V usage is TRBV5-5 and J usage is TRBJ2-2; 10 nucleotides align to TRBD1. This CDR3 is 17 amino acids long. V trimming: 7 bases; J trimming: 6 bases; junction bases outside the gene matches: 15. Germline values: CDR1 SGHKS, CDR2 YYEKEE (reference sequence).

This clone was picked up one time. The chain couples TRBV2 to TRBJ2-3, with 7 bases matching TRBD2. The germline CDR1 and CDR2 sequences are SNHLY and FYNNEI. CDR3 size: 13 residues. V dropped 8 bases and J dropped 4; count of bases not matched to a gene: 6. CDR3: CASGLGGADTQYF. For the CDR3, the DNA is TGTGCCAGCGGTTTGGGGGGGGCAGATACGCAGTATTTT.

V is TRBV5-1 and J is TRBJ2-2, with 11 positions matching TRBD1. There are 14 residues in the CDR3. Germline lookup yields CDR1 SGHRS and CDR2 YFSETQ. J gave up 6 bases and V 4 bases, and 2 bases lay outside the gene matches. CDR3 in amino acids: CASSPGQGAGELFF. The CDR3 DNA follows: TGCGCCAGCAGCCCGGGACAGGGGGCCGGGGAGCTGTTTTTT.

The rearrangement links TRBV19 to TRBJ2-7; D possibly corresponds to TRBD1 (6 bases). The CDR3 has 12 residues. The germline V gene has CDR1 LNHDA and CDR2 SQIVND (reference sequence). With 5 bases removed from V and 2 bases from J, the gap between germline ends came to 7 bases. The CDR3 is CASSDRTYEQYF. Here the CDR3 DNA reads TGTGCCAGTAGTGACAGGACCTACGAGCAGTACTTC.

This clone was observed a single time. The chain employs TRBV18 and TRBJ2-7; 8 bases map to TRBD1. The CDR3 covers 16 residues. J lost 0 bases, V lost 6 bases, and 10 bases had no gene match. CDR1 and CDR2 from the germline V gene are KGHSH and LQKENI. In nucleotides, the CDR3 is TGTGCCAGCTCCATCGTCCGGACAGGGTCCTCCTACGAGCAGTACTTC. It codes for CASSIVRTGSSYEQYF. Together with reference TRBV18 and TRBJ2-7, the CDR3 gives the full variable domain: NAGVMQNPRHLVRRRGQEARLRCSPMKGHSHVYWYRQLPEEGLKFMVYLQKENIIDESGMPKERFSAEFPKEGPSILRIQQVVRGDSAAYFCASSIVRTGSSYEQYFGPGTRLTVT.